A single sample gave rise to the 7 T cell receptor beta chains below, sequenced in a study of shared clonotypes between healthy human individuals. Only in-frame clones appear in the TCRdb table, and some are missing; sequencing was by immunoSEQ multiplex PCR. The sample has more than 2,000,000 clones, 85% to 95% seen once. The sample taken for sequencing was naive CD4+ T cells from PBMCs. This sample's subset: CD45RA+ positively selected. The receptor source for this set is a man between 18 and 29 years old in good health. Some clones in this sample may be carry-over from other donors' samples.

V and J are TRBV27 and TRBJ2-7; TRBD2 matches 15 bases. The V gene end was trimmed by 3 bases and the J gene end by 0 bases; junction bases not matched to a gene: 9. The CDR3 totals 19 residues. CDR1 is MNHEY, CDR2 SMNVEV, per germline (reference sequence). CDR3 residues: CASSLGLAGGTRLSYEQYF. CDR3 bases: TGTGCCAGCAGTTTGGGACTAGCGGGAGGTACTAGACTCTCCTACGAGCAGTACTTC.

The V call is TRBV7-2, the J call TRBJ2-5; D is tentatively TRBD1 or TRBD2 (6 bases each). Germline V gene sequence: CDR1 SGHTA, CDR2 FQGNSA. This CDR3 spans 15 amino acids. Trimming pared 0 bases from V and 5 bases from J, leaving 13 bases between. The CDR3 coding sequence is TGTGCCAGCAGCTTAGCAGGGGGGATCGGGGAGACCCAGTACTTC. It yields the protein CASSLAGGIGETQYF. Using reference TRBV7-2 and TRBJ2-5 for the parts outside the CDR3, the full variable domain is GAGVSQSPSNKVTEKGKDVELRCDPISGHTALYWYRQSLGQGLEFLIYFQGNSAPDKSGLPSDRFSAERTGGSVSTLTIQRTQQEDSAVYLCASSLAGGIGETQYFGPGTRLLVL.

This chain uses TRBV7-2 with TRBJ1-2; 7 bases are shared with TRBD1. J lost 4 bases, V lost 1 base, and 9 bases had no gene match. The CDR3 loop spans 16 amino acids. Germline-derived CDR1 and CDR2 are SGHTA and FQGNSA. The CDR3 nucleotides are TGTGCCAGCAGCTTAGTTTCCGGTCAGGGGGGCTATGGCTACACCTTC. This gives the protein CASSLVSGQGGYGYTF.

This clone appeared once. V usage is TRBV7-9 and J usage is TRBJ1-2; D is unclear. Trimming pared 0 bases from V and 8 bases from J, leaving 16 bases between. CDR3 length equals 15 residues. Per the germline V gene, CDR1 is SEHNR and CDR2 is FQNEAQ (reference sequence). This CDR3 is CASSLARSAAGGYTF. CDR3 in DNA: TGTGCCAGCAGCTTAGCGCGATCTGCGGCGGGGGGCTACACCTTC.

The rearrangement links TRBV30 to TRBJ2-7; D not resolved. Trimming pared 0 bases from V and 3 bases from J, leaving 6 bases between. This CDR3 region has 12 residues. Germline loops: CDR1 GTSNPN, CDR2 SVGIG (reference sequence). This chain's CDR3 is CAWSVQLYEQYF. The CDR3 DNA follows: TGTGCCTGGAGTGTACAACTCTACGAGCAGTACTTC.

This chain connects TRBV6-1 to TRBJ1-1; no reliable D call. This CDR3 has 13 amino acids. V lost 6 bases and J 1 base, leaving 9 bases between the germline ends. The germline V gene has CDR1 MNHNS and CDR2 SASEGT. The chain's CDR3 is CASRTTENTEAFF. In DNA form, the CDR3 reads TGTGCCAGCAGGACGACGGAGAACACTGAAGCTTTCTTT.

The V gene is TRBV6-4, the J gene TRBJ2-5; TRBD2 agrees at 11 bases. CDR1 and CDR2 from the germline V gene are MRHNA and SNTAGT. After removal of 9 bases from V and 5 bases from J, the junction contained 14 bases not matched to a gene. The CDR3 length is 16 residues. The DNA for the CDR3 is TGTGCCAGTACTCGGTGGGCTAGCGGGAGGTGGGAGACCCAGTACTTC. Its translation is CASTRWASGRWETQYF.